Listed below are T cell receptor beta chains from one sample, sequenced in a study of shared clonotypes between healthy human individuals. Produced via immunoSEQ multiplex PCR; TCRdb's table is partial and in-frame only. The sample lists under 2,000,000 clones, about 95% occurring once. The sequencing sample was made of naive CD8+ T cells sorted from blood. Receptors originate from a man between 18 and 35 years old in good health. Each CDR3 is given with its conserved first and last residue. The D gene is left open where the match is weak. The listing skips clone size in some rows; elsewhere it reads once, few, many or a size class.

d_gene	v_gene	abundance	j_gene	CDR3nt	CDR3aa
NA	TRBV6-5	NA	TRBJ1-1	TGTGCCAGCAGGACGGGCGGGGGAAGTACTGAAGCTTTCTTT	CASRTGGGSTEAFF
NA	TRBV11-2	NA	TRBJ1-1	TGTGCCAGCAGCCCTACGATGGGTGAAGCTTTCTTT	CASSPTMGEAFF
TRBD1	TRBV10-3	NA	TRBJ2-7	TGTGCCATCAGAGGGGGCACCTCCGCCGAGCAGTACTTC	CAIRGGTSAEQYF
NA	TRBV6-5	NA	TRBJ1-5	TGTGCCAGCAGTTACTCGGAGGGGGGTCAGCCCCAGCATTTT	CASSYSEGGQPQHF
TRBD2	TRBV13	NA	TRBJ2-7	TGTGCCAGCAGCTCCGGGACTACCCTCCACGAGCAGTACTTC	CASSSGTTLHEQYF
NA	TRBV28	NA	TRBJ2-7	TGTGCCAGCAGTGGAACAGGTTTAAGCTCCTACGAGCAGTACTTC	CASSGTGLSSYEQYF
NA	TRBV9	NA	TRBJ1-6	TGTGCCAGCAGCCTAGGGGGGGACTCCTATAATTCACCCCTCCACTTT	CASSLGGDSYNSPLHF
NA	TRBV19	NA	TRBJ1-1	TGTGCCAGTAGTATAGGGGTATTCCTGGAGACCACTGAAGCTTTCTTT	CASSIGVFLETTEAFF
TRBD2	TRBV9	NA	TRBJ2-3	TGTGCCAGCAGCTCCCGACTAGCGGGAGATGGGCCAGATACGCAGTATTTT	CASSSRLAGDGPDTQYF
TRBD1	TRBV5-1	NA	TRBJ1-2	TGCGCCAGCAGCTCCGGGCAGACAGGGGAGGGCTACACCTTC	CASSSGQTGEGYTF
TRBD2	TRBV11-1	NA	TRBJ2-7	TGTGCCAGCAGCTTAAGCGGGGGTACCTACGAGCAGTACTTC	CASSLSGGTYEQYF
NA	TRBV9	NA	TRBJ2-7	TGTGCCAGCAGCGTAGGCCCAGGATACGAGCAGTACTTC	CASSVGPGYEQYF
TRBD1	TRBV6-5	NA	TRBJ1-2	TGTGCCAGCAGTTACTCTGTGACAGGGGACGGCTACACCTTC	CASSYSVTGDGYTF
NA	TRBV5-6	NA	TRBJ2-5	TGTGCCAGCAGCTTGGGCAGGGAAGAGACCCAGTACTTC	CASSLGREETQYF
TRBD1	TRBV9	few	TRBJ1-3	TGTGCCAGCAGCGCTCCGGACAGGGAGGGATCTGGAAACACCATATATTTT	CASSAPDREGSGNTIYF
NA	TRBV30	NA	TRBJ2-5	TGTGCCTTGGAATGGGCCCAAGAGACCCAGTACTTC	CALEWAQETQYF
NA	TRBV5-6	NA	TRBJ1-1	TGTGCCAGCAGCTTGGATATAATACAAACTGAAGCTTTCTTT	CASSLDIIQTEAFF
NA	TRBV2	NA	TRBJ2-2	TGTGCCAGCAGTGGTTATAGCGCCACGAACACCGGGGAGCTGTTTTTT	CASSGYSATNTGELFF
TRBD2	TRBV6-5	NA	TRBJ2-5	TGTGCCAGCGGACTAGCGGGAGTTCAAGAGACCCAGTACTTC	CASGLAGVQETQYF
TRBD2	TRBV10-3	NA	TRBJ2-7	TGTGCCATCAGTGAGCCGGGCAAGTCGGGACTAACCTACGAGCAGTACTTC	CAISEPGKSGLTYEQYF
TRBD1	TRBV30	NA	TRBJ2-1	TGTGCCTGGAGTGTGAGACAGGGCGCCTACAATGAGCAGTTCTTC	CAWSVRQGAYNEQFF
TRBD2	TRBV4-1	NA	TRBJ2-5	TGCGCCAGCAGCCAAGAAAGGGCTAGCGGGGTTGGGGAGACCCAGTACTTC	CASSQERASGVGETQYF
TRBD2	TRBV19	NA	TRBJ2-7	TGTGCCAGTACAGGGACTAGCCTCACCGAGCAGTACTTC	CASTGTSLTEQYF
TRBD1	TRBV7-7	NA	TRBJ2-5	TGTGCTAGCGCAGACACAGGGGGAGAGACCCAGTACTTC	CASADTGGETQYF
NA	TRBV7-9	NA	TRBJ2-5	TGTGCCAGCAGCTTAGTTACAGGAGAGTACCAAGAGACCCAGTACTTC	CASSLVTGEYQETQYF
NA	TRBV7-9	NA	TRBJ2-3	TGTGCCAGCAGCTTAGCTATCATGGATACGCAGTATTTT	CASSLAIMDTQYF
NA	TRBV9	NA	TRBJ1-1	TGTGCCAGCAATATGGGTGAACAAAGTGAAGCTTTCTTT	CASNMGEQSEAFF
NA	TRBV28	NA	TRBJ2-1	TGTGCCAGCAGCCGCCCCAATGAGCAGTTCTTC	CASSRPNEQFF
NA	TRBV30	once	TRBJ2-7	TGTGCCTGGAGTCCCCGGGACATCGAGCAGTACTTC	CAWSPRDIEQYF
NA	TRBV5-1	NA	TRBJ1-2	TGCGCCAGCAGCTTGCAACTGGACAGTCGGAATCACCACTATGGCTACACCTTC	CASSLQLDSRNHHYGYTF
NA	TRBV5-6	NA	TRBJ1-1	TGTGCCAGCAGCTTGGTGACAGGCACTGAAGCTTTCTTT	CASSLVTGTEAFF
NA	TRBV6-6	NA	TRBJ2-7	TGTGCCAGCACCGACAGAACCTACGAGCAGTACTTC	CASTDRTYEQYF
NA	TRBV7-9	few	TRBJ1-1	TGTGCCAGCAGCTTAGTTACCACTGAAGCTTTCTTT	CASSLVTTEAFF
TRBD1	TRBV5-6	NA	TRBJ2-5	TGTGCCAGCACCTTGGGACAGATGCAAGAGACCCAGTACTTC	CASTLGQMQETQYF
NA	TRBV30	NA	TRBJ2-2	TGTGCCTGGGATACATTGGGTCCCGGGGAGCTGTTTTTT	CAWDTLGPGELFF
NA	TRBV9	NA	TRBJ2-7	TGTGCCAGCAGCTCGAGCTCCTACGAGCAGTACTTC	CASSSSSYEQYF
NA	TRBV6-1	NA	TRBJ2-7	TGTGCCAGCAGTGAATTCTACGAGCAGTACTTC	CASSEFYEQYF
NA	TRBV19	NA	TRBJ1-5	TGTGCCAGTAGTACTAGGGTCGGGCTGAGCAATCAGCCCCAGCATTTT	CASSTRVGLSNQPQHF
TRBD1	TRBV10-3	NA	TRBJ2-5	TGTGCCACGGAAGCCTCCGGACAGGGACGAGAGACCCAGTACTTC	CATEASGQGRETQYF
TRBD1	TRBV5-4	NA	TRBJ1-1	TGTGCCAGCAGCGCCGGGACAGGGGGAGAAGCTTTCTTT	CASSAGTGGEAFF
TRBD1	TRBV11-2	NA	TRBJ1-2	TGTGCCAGCAGCTTAGACCTACAGGGGGTACTCTATGGCTACACCTTC	CASSLDLQGVLYGYTF
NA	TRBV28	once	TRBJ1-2	TGTGCCAGCAGCCGAGGGAGTAACTATGGCTACACCTTC	CASSRGSNYGYTF
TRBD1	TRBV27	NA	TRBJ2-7	TGTGCCAGCAGTCTTCTAGGAGGGACAGGGATCAACGAGCAGTACTTC	CASSLLGGTGINEQYF
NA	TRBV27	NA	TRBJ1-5	TGTGCCAGCAGTCCCTCGACAGGAGAGGTTGGTCAGCCCCAGCATTTT	CASSPSTGEVGQPQHF
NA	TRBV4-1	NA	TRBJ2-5	TGCGCCAGCAGCCAAGCAGCGAATAGTATATCAGAGACCCAGTACTTC	CASSQAANSISETQYF
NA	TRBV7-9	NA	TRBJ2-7	TGTGCCAGCAGCATCACCTACGAGCAGTACTTC	CASSITYEQYF
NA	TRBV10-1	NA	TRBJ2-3	TGCGCCAGCAGTGACCCGGCGGTAGAGGGCCACACAGATACGCAGTATTTT	CASSDPAVEGHTDTQYF
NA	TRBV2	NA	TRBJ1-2	TGTGCCAGCAGTGATATGGGGGCCCGCTATGGCTACACCTTC	CASSDMGARYGYTF
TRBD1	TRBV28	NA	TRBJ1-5	TGTGCCACGGTGGGAAGGGGGCACTCGGAGAATCAGCCCCAGCATTTT	CATVGRGHSENQPQHF
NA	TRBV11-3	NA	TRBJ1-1	TGTGCCAGCAGCTCATCGACCTCCCCCGCTGAAGCTTTCTTT	CASSSSTSPAEAFF
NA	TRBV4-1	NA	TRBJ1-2	TGCGCCAGCAGCCCTCGGGGTCCCGGACAGATGGGGGTCGATGGCTACACCTTC	CASSPRGPGQMGVDGYTF
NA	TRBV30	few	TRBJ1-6	TGTGCCTTAAACGAACAGGGAGCCCTTAATTCACCCCTCCACTTT	CALNEQGALNSPLHF
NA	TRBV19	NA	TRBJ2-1	TGTGCCAGTAAGTCCGAGAGGGGCTACAATGAGCAGTTCTTC	CASKSERGYNEQFF
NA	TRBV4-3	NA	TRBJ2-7	TGCGCCAGCAGCCATCGGACGGAAAGCTCCTACGAGCAGTACTTC	CASSHRTESSYEQYF
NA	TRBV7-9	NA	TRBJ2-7	TGTGCCAGCAGCTTGCCTAGCTCCTACGAGCAGTACTTC	CASSLPSSYEQYF
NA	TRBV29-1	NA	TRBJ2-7	TGCAGCGTTAAAACCGGGAACGCCTACGAGCAGTACTTC	CSVKTGNAYEQYF
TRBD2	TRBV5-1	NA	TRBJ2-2	TGCGCCAGCAGCCCCACCCTAGCGGGCCCGAACACCGGGGAGCTGTTTTTT	CASSPTLAGPNTGELFF
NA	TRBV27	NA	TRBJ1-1	TGTGCCAGCAGTCCCTGGGGGCAAGGAGGCACTGAAGCTTTCTTT	CASSPWGQGGTEAFF